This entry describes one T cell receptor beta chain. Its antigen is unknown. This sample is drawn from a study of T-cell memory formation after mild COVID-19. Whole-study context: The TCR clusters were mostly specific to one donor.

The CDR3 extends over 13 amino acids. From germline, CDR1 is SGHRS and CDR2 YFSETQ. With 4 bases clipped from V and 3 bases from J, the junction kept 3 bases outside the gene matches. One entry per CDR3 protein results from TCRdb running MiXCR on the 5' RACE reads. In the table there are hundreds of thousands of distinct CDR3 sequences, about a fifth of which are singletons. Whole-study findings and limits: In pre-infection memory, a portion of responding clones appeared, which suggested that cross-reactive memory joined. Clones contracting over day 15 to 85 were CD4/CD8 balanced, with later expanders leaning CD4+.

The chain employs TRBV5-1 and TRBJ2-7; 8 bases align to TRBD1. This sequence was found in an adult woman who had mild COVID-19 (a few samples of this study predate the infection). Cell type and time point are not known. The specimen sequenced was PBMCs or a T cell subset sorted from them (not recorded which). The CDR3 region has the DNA TGCGCCAGCAGCACAGGGACAGGCTACGAGCAGTACTTC. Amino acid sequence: CASSTGTGYEQYF.